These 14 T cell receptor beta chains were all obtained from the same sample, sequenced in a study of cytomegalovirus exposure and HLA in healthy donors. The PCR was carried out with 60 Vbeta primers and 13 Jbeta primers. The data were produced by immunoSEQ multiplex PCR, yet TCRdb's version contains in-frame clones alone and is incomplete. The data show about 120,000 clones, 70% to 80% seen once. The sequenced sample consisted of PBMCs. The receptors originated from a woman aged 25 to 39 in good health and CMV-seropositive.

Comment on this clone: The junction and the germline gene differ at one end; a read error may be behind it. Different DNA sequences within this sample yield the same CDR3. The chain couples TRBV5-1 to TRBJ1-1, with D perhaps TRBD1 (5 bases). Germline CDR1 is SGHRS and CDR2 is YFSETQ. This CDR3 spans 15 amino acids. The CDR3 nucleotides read TGCGCCAGCAGCTTTGGGCAGGGTCCGTTCACTGAGGCTTTCTTT. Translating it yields CASSFGQGPFTEAFF.

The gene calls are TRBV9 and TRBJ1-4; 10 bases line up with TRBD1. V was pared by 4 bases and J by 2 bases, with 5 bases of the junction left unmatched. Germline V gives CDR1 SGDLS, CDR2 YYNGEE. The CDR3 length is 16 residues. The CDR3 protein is CASSPGTGATNEKLFF. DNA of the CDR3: TGTGCCAGCAGCCCAGGGACAGGGGCGACTAATGAAAAACTGTTTTTT.

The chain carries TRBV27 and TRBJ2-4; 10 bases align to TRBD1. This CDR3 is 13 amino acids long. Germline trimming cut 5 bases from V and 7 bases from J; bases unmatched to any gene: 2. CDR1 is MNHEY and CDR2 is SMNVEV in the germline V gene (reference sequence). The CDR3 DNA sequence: TGTGCCAGCAGTCCGGGACAGGGGAACATTCAGTACTTC. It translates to CASSPGQGNIQYF.

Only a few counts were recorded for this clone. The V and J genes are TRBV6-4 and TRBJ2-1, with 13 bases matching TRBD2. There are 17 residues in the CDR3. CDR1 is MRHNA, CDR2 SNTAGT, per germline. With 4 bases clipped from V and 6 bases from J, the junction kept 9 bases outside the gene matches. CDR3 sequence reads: CASSGGLAGTPGNEQFF. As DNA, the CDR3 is TGTGCCAGCAGTGGGGGACTAGCGGGAACTCCAGGCAATGAGCAGTTCTTC.

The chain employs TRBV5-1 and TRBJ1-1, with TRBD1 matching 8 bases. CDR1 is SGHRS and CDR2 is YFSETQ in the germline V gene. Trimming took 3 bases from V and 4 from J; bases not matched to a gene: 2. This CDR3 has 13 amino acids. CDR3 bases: TGCGCCAGCAGCTCGGGACAGGTCACTGAAGCTTTCTTT. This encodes CASSSGQVTEAFF.

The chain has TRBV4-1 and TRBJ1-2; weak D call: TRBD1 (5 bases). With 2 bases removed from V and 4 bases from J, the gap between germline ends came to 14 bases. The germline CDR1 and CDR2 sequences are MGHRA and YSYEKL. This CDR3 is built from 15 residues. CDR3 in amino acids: CASSQSTAEGYGYTF. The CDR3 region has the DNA TGCGCCAGCAGCCAATCGACAGCGGAGGGCTATGGCTACACCTTC.

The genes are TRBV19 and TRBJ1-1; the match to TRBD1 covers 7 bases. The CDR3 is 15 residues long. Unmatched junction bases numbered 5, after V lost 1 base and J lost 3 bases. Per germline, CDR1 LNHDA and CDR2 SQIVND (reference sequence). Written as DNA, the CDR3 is TGTGCCAGTAGTATAGGGGCAACAGGGGACACTGAAGCTTTCTTT. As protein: CASSIGATGDTEAFF.

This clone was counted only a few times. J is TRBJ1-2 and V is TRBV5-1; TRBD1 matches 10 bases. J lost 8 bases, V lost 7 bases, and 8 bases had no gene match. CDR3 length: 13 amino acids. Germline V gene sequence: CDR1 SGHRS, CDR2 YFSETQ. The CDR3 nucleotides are TGCGCCAGCGGGGGGACAGGGGCGAAGGGCTACACCTTC. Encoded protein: CASGGTGAKGYTF.

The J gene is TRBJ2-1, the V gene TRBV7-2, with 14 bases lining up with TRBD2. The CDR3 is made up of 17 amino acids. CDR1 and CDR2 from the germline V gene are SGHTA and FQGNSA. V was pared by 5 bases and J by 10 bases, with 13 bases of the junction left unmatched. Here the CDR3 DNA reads TGTGCCAGCAGCCTACTTCCCGGACTAGCGGGAGGACAAGAGCAGTTCTTC. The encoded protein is CASSLLPGLAGGQEQFF.

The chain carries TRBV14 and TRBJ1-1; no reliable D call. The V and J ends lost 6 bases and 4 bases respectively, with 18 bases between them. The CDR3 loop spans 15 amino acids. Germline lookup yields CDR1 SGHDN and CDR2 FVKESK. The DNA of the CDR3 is TGTGCCAGCAGTCCCCGACCCGGGAGGGTCACTGAAGCTTTCTTT. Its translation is CASSPRPGRVTEAFF. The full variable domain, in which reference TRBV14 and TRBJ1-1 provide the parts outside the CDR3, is EAGVTQFPSHSVIEKGQTVTLRCDPISGHDNLYWYRRVMGKEIKFLLHFVKESKQDESGMPNNRFLAERTGGTYSTLKVQPAELEDSGVYFCASSPRPGRVTEAFFGQGTRLTVV.

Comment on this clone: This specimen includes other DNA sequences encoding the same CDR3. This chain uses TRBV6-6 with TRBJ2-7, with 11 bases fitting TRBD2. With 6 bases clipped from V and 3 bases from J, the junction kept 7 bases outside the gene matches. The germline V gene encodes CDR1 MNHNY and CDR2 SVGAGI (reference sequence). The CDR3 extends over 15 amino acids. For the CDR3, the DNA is TGTGCCAGCAGCCCCCCCGGGACTAGCGGCTACGAGCAGTACTTC. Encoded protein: CASSPPGTSGYEQYF.

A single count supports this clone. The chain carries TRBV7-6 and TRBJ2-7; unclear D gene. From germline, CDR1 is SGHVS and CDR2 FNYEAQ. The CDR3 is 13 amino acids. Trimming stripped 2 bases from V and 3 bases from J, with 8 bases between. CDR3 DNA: TGTGCCAGCAGCTTAAATCAGTACTACGAGCAGTACTTC. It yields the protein CASSLNQYYEQYF.

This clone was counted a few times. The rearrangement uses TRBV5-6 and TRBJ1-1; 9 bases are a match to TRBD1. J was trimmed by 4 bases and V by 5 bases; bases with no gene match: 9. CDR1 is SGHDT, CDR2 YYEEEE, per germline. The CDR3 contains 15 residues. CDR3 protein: CASSSDRGVGTEAFF. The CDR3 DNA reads TGTGCCAGCAGTTCCGACAGGGGGGTAGGCACTGAAGCTTTCTTT.

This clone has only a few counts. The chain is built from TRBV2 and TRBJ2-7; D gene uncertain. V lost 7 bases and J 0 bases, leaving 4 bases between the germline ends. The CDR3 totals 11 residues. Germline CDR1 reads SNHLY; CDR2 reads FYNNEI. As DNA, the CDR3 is TGTGCCAGCACCCTCTCCTACGAGCAGTACTTC. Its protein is CASTLSYEQYF. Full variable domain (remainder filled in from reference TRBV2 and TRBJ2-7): EPEVTQTPSHQVTQMGQEVILRCVPISNHLYFYWYRQILGQKVEFLVSFYNNEISEKSEIFDDQFSVERPDGSNFTLKIRSTKLEDSAMYFCASTLSYEQYFGPGTRLTVT.